This TCR beta chain came from a study of blood T cells in healthy people across ages. General study results and limits: Across samples, TCR beta diversity tracked strongly with naive T cell percentage. The long-lived group displayed more naive CD4+ cells, plus higher diversity, than the aged donors did. While age rose, TCR beta diversity per million T cells dropped in a roughly linear way.

CDR1 and CDR2 (germline): SGDLS, YYNGEE. The CDR3 length is 15 residues. In regard to this clonotype: Its antigen remains unknown. One end of the junction does not line up with germline, which may come from a read error.

Staff drew around 10 milliliters of peripheral blood from each donor. The authors ran a second PCR of 7 to 11 cycles using a sample-barcoded 5' primer and a J-beta primer mix. TCRdb re-called the 5' RACE reads through MiXCR, storing one row per CDR3 protein. Of over a million distinct CDR3 sequences in the sample, more than 35% were seen once. This sequence was found in a woman aged 55-69 years in good health. What was sequenced was blood. This chain uses TRBV9 with TRBJ2-5; the match to TRBD1 covers 7 bases. Here the CDR3 reads CGSSVGGSFQETQYF. The CDR3, as DNA: TGTGGCAGCAGCGTAGGGGGCTCTTTTCAAGAGACCCAGTACTTC.